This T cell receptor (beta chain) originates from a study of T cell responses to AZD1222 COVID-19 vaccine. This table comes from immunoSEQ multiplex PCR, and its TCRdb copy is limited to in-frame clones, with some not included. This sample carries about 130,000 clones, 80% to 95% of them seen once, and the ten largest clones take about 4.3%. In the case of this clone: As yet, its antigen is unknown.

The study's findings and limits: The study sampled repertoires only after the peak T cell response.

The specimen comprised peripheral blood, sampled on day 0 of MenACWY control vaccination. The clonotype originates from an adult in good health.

CDR3 bases: TGTGCCAGCAGCGCGGGGACTAGCGGGAGGGCCTCACAGTTCTTC. Protein: CASSAGTSGRASQFF. The chain combines TRBV5-6 with TRBJ2-1; TRBD2 matches at 16 bases. The CDR3 consists of 15 residues. V lost 4 bases, J lost 13 bases, and 8 bases stayed unmatched. Germline loops: CDR1 SGHDT, CDR2 YYEEEE.